Shown below are 17 T cell receptor beta chains from a single sample sequenced in a study of cytomegalovirus exposure and HLA in healthy donors. Primers: 60 Vbeta forward and 13 Jbeta reverse. The protocol was immunoSEQ multiplex PCR, while the TCRdb copy is restricted to in-frame clones and leaves out a portion. The sample lists around 63,000 clones, about 71% occurring once. Sequencing was performed on PBMCs. All receptors derive from a man between 60 and 70 years old in good health and CMV-seropositive.

This clone was seen only once. The chain couples TRBV29-1 to TRBJ2-3; perhaps TRBD2 as D (5 bases). The V end lost 5 bases, the J end lost 2 bases, and 14 bases lay between the germline ends. The CDR3 is 14 residues long. CDR1 is SQVTM and CDR2 is ANQGSEA in the germline V gene. The CDR3 DNA reads TGCAGCGTTATCCAGCGGAGACCCACAGATACGCAGTATTTT. This codes for CSVIQRRPTDTQYF.

The V gene is TRBV11-3, the J gene TRBJ2-7; D unclear. Germline V gives CDR1 SGHNT, CDR2 YENEEA. Between the trimmed V and J ends, which lost 5 bases and 0 bases, there was a span of 11 bases. The CDR3 is made up of 14 amino acids. The CDR3: CASSRAKSSYEQYF. The CDR3 DNA sequence: TGTGCCAGCAGCAGAGCTAAAAGCTCCTACGAGCAGTACTTC.

The rearrangement uses TRBV9 and TRBJ1-2; 11 bases are shared with TRBD1. The ends lost 0 bases at V and 6 bases at J; junction bases unmatched: 4. The CDR3 has 15 residues. Germline V CDR1 and CDR2: SGDLS, YYNGEE. CDR3 sequence reads: CASSVVGQGENGYTF. The CDR3 DNA reads as TGTGCCAGCAGCGTAGTGGGACAGGGGGAGAATGGCTACACCTTC.

CDR3 sequence reads: CASSRDRGSTDTQYF. The CDR3 bases are TGTGCCAGCAGTCGGGACAGGGGCTCCACAGATACGCAGTATTTT. V is TRBV6-5 and J is TRBJ2-3; 10 bases align to TRBD1. CDR3 length equals 15 residues. Germline CDR1 reads MNHEY; CDR2 reads SVGAGI. The trim removed 5 bases at V and 2 bases at J, leaving 4 bases unmatched.

The genes are TRBV2 and TRBJ2-7; 7 nucleotides agree with TRBD2. CDR3 size: 13 residues. The V segment lost 0 bases and the J segment 7 bases; nucleotides outside the gene matches: 3. The germline V gene encodes CDR1 SNHLY and CDR2 FYNNEI. The CDR3 DNA sequence: TGTGCCAGCAGTGAAGCACTAGCGAGGGAGCAGTACTTC. It is translated as CASSEALAREQYF.

The rearrangement joins TRBV6-1 to TRBJ1-2, with 7 bases identical to TRBD1. The length of the CDR3 is 16 residues. The V segment lost 2 bases and the J segment 4 bases; nucleotides outside the gene matches: 10. Germline CDR1 reads MNHNS; CDR2 reads SASEGT. In DNA form, the CDR3 reads TGTGCCAGCAGTGAACCTTCCAGGGGGATAAGCTATGGCTACACCTTC. Amino acids: CASSEPSRGISYGYTF.

The chain carries TRBV2 and TRBJ2-2, with 8 bases matching TRBD1. This CDR3 is built from 15 residues. Trimming took 8 bases from V and 4 from J; bases not matched to a gene: 9. Per germline, CDR1 SNHLY and CDR2 FYNNEI. The CDR3 spells CASLGRGLVTGELFF. The CDR3 bases are TGTGCCAGCCTCGGCAGGGGGCTGGTCACCGGGGAGCTGTTTTTT. The entire variable domain, with the rest obtained from reference TRBV2 and TRBJ2-2, is as follows: EPEVTQTPSHQVTQMGQEVILRCVPISNHLYFYWYRQILGQKVEFLVSFYNNEISEKSEIFDDQFSVERPDGSNFTLKIRSTKLEDSAMYFCASLGRGLVTGELFFGEGSRLTVL.

The chain recombines TRBV6-1 with TRBJ2-7; the match to TRBD1 covers 7 bases. Per the germline V gene, CDR1 is MNHNS and CDR2 is SASEGT. This CDR3 is built from 15 residues. Unmatched junction bases numbered 12, after V lost 5 bases and J lost 5 bases. CDR3 DNA: TGTGCCAGCAGTCGAAAACCGACAGGGTTCCACGAGCAGTACTTC. This sequence encodes CASSRKPTGFHEQYF.

This chain joins TRBV5-1 and TRBJ2-3, with unresolved D. Trimming took 0 bases from V and 5 from J, leaving 4 bases between them. Germline V lookup: CDR1 SGHRS, CDR2 YFSETQ. This CDR3 spans 12 amino acids. DNA of the CDR3: TGCGCCAGCAGCTTGGCCGGAGATACGCAGTATTTT. Protein: CASSLAGDTQYF.

J is TRBJ2-7 and V is TRBV5-1; 7 nucleotides line up with TRBD1. Germline CDR1 reads SGHRS; CDR2 reads YFSETQ. CDR3 size: 13 residues. The V segment lost 2 bases and the J segment 2 bases; nucleotides outside the gene matches: 1. The CDR3 nucleotides are TGCGCCAGCAGCTTTACAGGGGCCTACGAGCAGTACTTC. It encodes CASSFTGAYEQYF.

This chain joins TRBV6-5 and TRBJ1-2, with D possibly being TRBD1 (6 bases). This CDR3 region has 13 residues. Germline CDR1 is MNHEY and CDR2 is SVGAGI. With 2 bases removed from V and 4 bases from J, the gap between germline ends came to 8 bases. The CDR3, as DNA: TGTGCCAGCAGTTACCCGACAGGCTATGGCTACACCTTC. Translated, it gives CASSYPTGYGYTF.

The chain couples TRBV2 to TRBJ1-5, with D possibly matching TRBD1 (5 bases). V lost 8 bases, J lost 4 bases, and 15 bases lay in between. This CDR3 is built from 14 residues. Germline values: CDR1 SNHLY, CDR2 FYNNEI. The CDR3: CASGGTVGNQPQHF. In DNA form, the CDR3 reads TGTGCCAGCGGGGGGACTGTAGGGAATCAGCCCCAGCATTTT.

CDR3 sequence reads: CASSRDPGKETQYF. Written as DNA, the CDR3 is TGCGCCAGCAGCCGGGATCCAGGGAAAGAGACCCAGTACTTC. This chain joins TRBV4-1 and TRBJ2-5, with D maybe TRBD1 (5 bases). The germline CDR1 and CDR2 sequences are MGHRA and YSYEKL. The length of the CDR3 is 14 residues. Trimming stripped 4 bases from V and 3 bases from J, with 12 bases between.

This clone was picked up a small number of times. The chain employs TRBV6-1 and TRBJ1-3; D not certain. The CDR3 sequence is 15 residues long. Germline V gene lookup returns CDR1 MNHNS and CDR2 SASEGT. The V gene lost 2 bases and the J gene lost 0 bases, with 8 bases spanning the gap. CDR3 loop: CASSEQVNSGNTIYF. In nucleotides, the CDR3 is TGTGCCAGCAGTGAACAGGTCAACTCTGGAAACACCATATATTTT.

This clone was picked up one time. This chain joins TRBV9 and TRBJ1-3, with 8 nucleotides matching TRBD1. Germline assignment: CDR1 SGDLS and CDR2 YYNGEE. Trimming took 4 bases from V and 3 from J; bases not matched to a gene: 6. The CDR3 is 15 amino acids. CDR3 nucleotide sequence: TGTGCCAGCAGCCCCCGGACAGGGAGTGGAAACACCATATATTTT. This translates into CASSPRTGSGNTIYF.

J is TRBJ2-5 and V is TRBV18, with TRBD2 matching 10 bases. The J call may be faulty, since TRBJ2-7 better matches the DNA end. The V gene's germline CDR1 is KGHSH and CDR2 LQKENI. The CDR3 is 15 amino acids. The DNA for the CDR3 is TGTGCCAGCTCCCCGAGCGGGGGGGGTTCCTACGAGCAGTACTTC. Encoded protein: CASSPSGGGSYEQYF.

The chain is built from TRBV6-6 and TRBJ2-7; tentatively, D is TRBD2 (5 bases). V dropped 0 bases and J dropped 5 bases, with 17 bases sitting between them. Germline V gene lookup returns CDR1 MNHNY and CDR2 SVGAGI (reference sequence). CDR3 size: 16 residues. The CDR3 DNA sequence: TGTGCCAGCAGTTACTCAATTGGAGGAGCGGATGACGAGCAGTACTTC. Its protein product is CASSYSIGGADDEQYF.